This TCR beta chain was profiled in a study of T cell responses to AZD1222 COVID-19 vaccine. Study observations and caveats: Nearly half of the spike-specific TCRs reportedly recognize variant regions that carry no mutations. Breadth and depth of Spike-specific TCRs rose after two AZD1222 doses. Without day 14 samples, only post-peak T cell repertoires were studied. Mostly white British, mostly female donors; authors suggested clonal diversity may be underestimated.

Assay used: immunoSEQ multiplex PCR; TCRdb lists only in-frame clones, some missing. Of roughly 150,000 clones listed, 85% to 90% are singletons. The CDR3 spans 14 residues. Germline CDR1 is LGHNA and CDR2 is YNFKEQ. The ends were cut back, 0 bases at V and 10 bases at J, with 13 bases in the middle. About this clone: Antigen specificity is unknown.

This material consisted of peripheral blood, taken on day 0 of AZD1222 vaccination. The V call is TRBV4-2, the J call TRBJ2-4; no definite D call. This TCR was sampled from an adult in good health. The CDR3 DNA sequence: TGTGCCAGCAGCCAAGATCAGGCCAGATCTATTCAGTACTTC. Its protein is CASSQDQARSIQYF.